Listed here is a single T cell receptor beta chain. This table comes from immunoSEQ multiplex PCR, and its TCRdb copy is limited to in-frame clones, with some not included. The sample includes 210,000 or so clones, about three quarters seen only once; the top ten take 2.5% to 3%. The record originates from a study of blood T cell repertoires in COVID-19. V lost 1 base to trimming and J lost 6 bases, with 15 bases between them. CDR1 is SGHVS and CDR2 is FNYEAQ in the germline V gene. This CDR3 has 15 amino acids. This receptor was identified in a woman over 75 with active or convalescent COVID-19. The V and J genes are TRBV7-6 and TRBJ1-1, with D possibly matching TRBD1 (6 bases). The sequencing input was peripheral blood. CDR3: CASSLDPGGLAEAFF. CDR3 DNA sequence: TGTGCCAGCAGCTTAGATCCGGGGGGGCTAGCTGAAGCTTTCTTT.